Below, 10 T cell receptor beta chains from the same sample are listed, as sequenced in a study of regulatory T cells in long-lasting Graves disease. The TCR beta library used iRepertoire HTBI primers with Arm-PCR amplification of CDR3. MiXCR, run by TCRdb on the multiplex PCR reads, gives a single entry per CDR3 protein. The sample carries around 500,000 distinct CDR3 sequences, around 13% recorded once. Indicated time point: newly diagnosed GD, antithyroid drugs for less than 3 months. RNA from PBMCs was the source of the TCR library. These records were also assigned to another study, of T cells in Graves' hyperthyroidism and ophthalmopathy.

The material sequenced was peripheral blood mononuclear cells (PBMCs), taken at new diagnosis, from a patient treated with antithyroid drugs. The receptors come from a woman aged 30 to 39 with Graves disease.

This clonotype turned up a few times. The chain joins TRBV6-2 or TRBV6-3 to TRBJ1-2, with D maybe TRBD1 (5 bases). CDR3 size: 15 residues. The V and J ends lost 0 bases and 8 bases respectively, with 16 bases between them. The germline CDR1 and CDR2 sequences are MNHEY and SVGEGT. The CDR3: CASSYSADTAGGYTF. The CDR3 DNA follows: TGTGCCAGCAGTTACTCGGCGGACACAGCGGGCGGCTACACCTTC.

This clonotype came up a few times. V and J are TRBV5-1 and TRBJ1-2, with 11 bases that match TRBD1. J was trimmed by 8 bases and V by 4 bases; bases with no gene match: 7. CDR3 length equals 14 residues. Per germline, CDR1 SGHRS and CDR2 YFSETQ. CDR3 sequence: CASSKGQGDGGYTF. CDR3 sequence (DNA): TGCGCCAGCAGCAAGGGACAGGGGGATGGAGGCTACACCTTC.

This clonotype was counted many times. The chain is built from TRBV30 and TRBJ2-5; D may be TRBD2 (7 bases). V gave up 2 bases and J gave up 2 bases, with 12 bases separating them. Germline-derived CDR1 and CDR2 are GTSNPN and SVGIG (reference sequence). The CDR3 extends over 14 amino acids. CDR3 residues: CAWSRGALQETQYF. CDR3 sequence (DNA): TGTGCCTGGAGTCGGGGGGCTCTTCAAGAGACCCAGTACTTC.

In this sample, this clonotype turned up many times. The chain has TRBV5-1 and TRBJ2-3; D is ambiguous. V lost 4 bases to trimming and J lost 6 bases, with 9 bases between them. CDR1 and CDR2 from the germline V gene are SGHRS and YFSETQ. The CDR3 covers 12 residues. This CDR3 reads CASSVTSDTQYF. The CDR3 DNA sequence: TGCGCCAGCAGCGTAACGTCCGATACGCAGTATTTT.

This clonotype was recorded at least ten times. V usage is TRBV7-8 and J usage is TRBJ2-7; D remains unclear. The length of the CDR3 is 12 residues. Trimming left V 8 bases short and J 3 bases short, with 11 bases between. Germline CDR1 and CDR2: SGHVS and FQNEAQ. The CDR3 coding sequence is TGTGCCAGCGGACGGTGGGACTACGAGCAGTACTTC. Translating it yields CASGRWDYEQYF.

This chain joins TRBV7-2 and TRBJ2-7; D might be TRBD2 (5 bases). Germline CDR1 reads SGHTA; CDR2 reads FQGNSA. The CDR3 spans 16 residues. V was shortened by 0 bases and J by 6 bases, with 18 bases between the two germline ends. Here the CDR3 reads CASSLAFGEPAAEQYF. The CDR3 DNA is TGTGCCAGCAGCTTAGCGTTCGGGGAGCCCGCTGCCGAGCAGTACTTC.

At least ten counts were recorded for this clonotype. This chain links TRBV6-5 with TRBJ2-5, with D maybe TRBD2 (6 bases). Trimming left V 6 bases short and J 5 bases short, with 22 bases between. CDR1 is MNHEY, CDR2 SVGAGI, per germline. The CDR3 is made up of 16 amino acids. CDR3 protein: CASRRGTQLVVETQYF. CDR3 sequence (DNA): TGTGCCAGCAGACGAGGGACTCAACTTGTGGTGGAGACCCAGTACTTC.

V and J are TRBV7-9 and TRBJ2-1; no definite D call. Germline CDR1 reads SEHNR; CDR2 reads FQNEAQ (reference sequence). With 7 bases removed from V and 9 bases from J, the gap between germline ends came to 10 bases. This CDR3 comprises 11 residues. The chain's CDR3 is CASTTGPEQFF. The CDR3 DNA sequence: TGTGCCAGCACCACTGGCCCTGAGCAGTTCTTC.

This clonotype was seen repeatedly, ten times or more. The rearrangement links TRBV11-2 to TRBJ2-5, with 9 bases identical to TRBD2. The CDR3 is 13 residues long. The V gene's germline CDR1 is SGHAT and CDR2 FQNNGV. V lost 5 bases and J lost 5; bases outside the gene matches: 3. CDR3 loop: CASSPSGKETQYF. CDR3 in DNA: TGTGCCAGCAGCCCTAGCGGGAAGGAGACCCAGTACTTC.

This clonotype was observed at least ten times. This sequence joins TRBV10-3 and TRBJ1-5; D possibly corresponds to TRBD1 (6 bases). V gave up 1 base and J gave up 9 bases, with 13 bases separating them. CDR3 length: 14 residues. In germline, CDR1 is ENHRY, CDR2 SYGVKD. This CDR3 reads CAISEFEGDMPQHF. In DNA, the CDR3 is TGTGCCATCAGTGAGTTTGAGGGGGACATGCCCCAGCATTTT.